This T cell receptor beta chain was documented in a study of graft-versus-host responses after intestinal transplantation. In the study overall: The study gave all recipients anti-thymocyte globulin induction, then tacrolimus and steroids for two to three years. Study-level points and caveats: Declining HvG levels early post-transplant were linked to peak circulating GvH clone levels. GvH clonotypes were identified within recipient marrow, with a subset emerging first in ileum or blood.

For this clone: Its antigen remains unidentified.

The protocol was immunoSEQ multiplex PCR, while the TCRdb copy is restricted to in-frame clones and leaves out a portion. Among roughly 80,000 clones listed, around nine tenths were seen once. The sequence came from a human donor who was the organ donor for an intestinal transplant. The source material was unstimulated CD8+ T cells sorted from spleen or lymph node cells, sampled before transplant.

The CDR3 loop is CASSYSAANQPQHF. In nucleotides, the CDR3 is TGTGCCAGCAGTTACTCGGCCGCCAATCAGCCCCAGCATTTT. The V and J genes are TRBV6-5 and TRBJ1-5; D gene uncertain. The CDR3 runs to 14 residues. The germline V and J ends were trimmed by 0 bases and 3 bases, with 6 bases remaining between them. Per germline, CDR1 MNHEY and CDR2 SVGAGI.